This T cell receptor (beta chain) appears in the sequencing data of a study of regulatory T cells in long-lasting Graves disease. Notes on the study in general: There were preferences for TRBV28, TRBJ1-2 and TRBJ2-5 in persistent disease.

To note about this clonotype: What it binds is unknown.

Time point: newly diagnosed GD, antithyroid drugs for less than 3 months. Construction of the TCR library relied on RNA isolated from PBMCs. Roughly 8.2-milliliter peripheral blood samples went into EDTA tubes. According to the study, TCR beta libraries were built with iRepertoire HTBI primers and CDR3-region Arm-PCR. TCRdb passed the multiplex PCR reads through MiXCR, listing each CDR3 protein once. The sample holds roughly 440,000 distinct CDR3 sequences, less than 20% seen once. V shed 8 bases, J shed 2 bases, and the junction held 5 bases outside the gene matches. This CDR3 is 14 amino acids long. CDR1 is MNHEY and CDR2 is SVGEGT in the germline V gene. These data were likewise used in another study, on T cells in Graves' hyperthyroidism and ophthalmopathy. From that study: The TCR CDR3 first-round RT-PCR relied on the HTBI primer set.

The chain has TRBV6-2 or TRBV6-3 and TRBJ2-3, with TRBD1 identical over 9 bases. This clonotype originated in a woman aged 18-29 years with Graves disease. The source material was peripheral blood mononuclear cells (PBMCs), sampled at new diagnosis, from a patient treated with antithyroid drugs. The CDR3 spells CASRDRAVTDTQYF. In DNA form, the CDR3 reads TGTGCCAGCCGGGACAGGGCTGTCACAGATACGCAGTATTTT.